These 20 T cell receptor beta chains were all obtained from the same sample, sequenced in a study of blood T cells in healthy people across ages (dated by TCRdb to 2015 to 2017). Preparation of the library involved 5' RACE. For sequencing, an Illumina HiSeq 2500 was employed. A second PCR of about 7 to 12 cycles was run with a J-beta primer mix and a sample-barcoded 5' primer. The public reads were reprocessed in TCRdb via fastp at Q25 and MiXCR, keeping in-frame beta chains. CDR3 protein sequences are deduplicated, and each keeps its most common genes and DNA. This sample has about 2 million distinct CDR3 sequences in its table, and around half of those were observed once. The ten largest account for 2.1% of the sample. The sequenced sample consisted of blood. Receptor source: a middle-aged woman in good health.

A single count supports this clonotype. The rearrangement joins TRBV9 to TRBJ2-5; D not resolved. Germline-derived CDR1 and CDR2 are SGDLS and YYNGEE. V lost 4 bases to trimming and J lost 7 bases, with 14 bases between them. The CDR3 extends over 13 amino acids. CDR3 bases: TGTGCCAGCAGCATAAATGAATTGGGGACCCAGTACTTC. Its translation is CASSINELGTQYF.

This sequence joins TRBV5-1 and TRBJ2-7; D remains unclear. Germline CDR1 and CDR2: SGHRS and YFSETQ. The CDR3 sequence is 15 residues long. V gave up 1 base and J gave up 1 base, with 12 bases separating them. CDR3 bases: TGCGCCAGCAGCTTGAGCACCTCACCATCCTACGAGCAGTACTTC. It translates to CASSLSTSPSYEQYF.

The chain employs TRBV5-1 and TRBJ1-1; a weak D match, TRBD1 (5 bases). The germline V gene has CDR1 SGHRS and CDR2 YFSETQ. The CDR3 contains 15 residues. Trimming took off 4 bases at V and 4 bases at J, with 17 bases between the two ends. CDR3 DNA: TGCGCCAGCAGCCCCGATGACAGTCCAGGCACTGAAGCTTTCTTT. It specifies CASSPDDSPGTEAFF.

This clonotype was seen a handful of times. The V call is TRBV7-2, the J call TRBJ2-7; 10 bases are a match to TRBD1. Germline trimming cut 6 bases from V and 0 bases from J; bases unmatched to any gene: 2. The CDR3 contains 14 residues. Germline CDR1 and CDR2: SGHTA and FQGNSA. The CDR3: CASRWDRGSYEQYF. DNA for the CDR3: TGTGCCAGCAGATGGGACAGGGGCTCCTACGAGCAGTACTTC.

The chain has TRBV5-6 and TRBJ1-2; 7 bases are shared with TRBD1. CDR3 length equals 14 residues. Germline values: CDR1 SGHDT, CDR2 YYEEEE. V lost 4 bases and J lost 6; bases outside the gene matches: 9. The CDR3 DNA follows: TGTGCCAGCAGCACGCAGGGGGGTAAGGATGGCTACACCTTC. Translated: CASSTQGGKDGYTF.

This chain uses TRBV28 with TRBJ2-6; no clear D. The CDR3 contains 15 residues. Trimming pared 5 bases from V and 2 bases from J, leaving 10 bases between. CDR1 is MDHEN, CDR2 SYDVKM, per germline. The CDR3 protein is CASSRPLTGANVLTF. In DNA form, the CDR3 reads TGTGCCAGCAGTCGCCCTCTCACTGGGGCCAACGTCCTGACTTTC.

V and J are TRBV3-1 and TRBJ2-1; D is unresolved. V was clipped by 6 bases and J by 9 bases, with 9 bases between them. The CDR3 spans 11 residues. The V gene's germline CDR1 is LGHDT and CDR2 YNNKEL (reference sequence). The CDR3 here is CASSHMGEQFF. For the CDR3, the DNA is TGTGCCAGCAGTCATATGGGTGAGCAGTTCTTC.

The table lists this clonotype with a few counts. The rearrangement uses TRBV27 and TRBJ1-2; perhaps TRBD1 as D (5 bases). Germline CDR1 reads MNHEY; CDR2 reads SMNVEV (reference sequence). The length of the CDR3 is 13 residues. V was cut by 5 bases and J by 7 bases, with 14 bases left in between. Here the CDR3 DNA reads TGTGCCAGCAGTGGCCAGGGCGCAGGTGGCTACACCTTC. Amino acids: CASSGQGAGGYTF.

V gene TRBV20-1 combines with J gene TRBJ1-4; D not certain. The CDR3 is 15 amino acids. V was shortened by 3 bases and J by 0 bases, with 11 bases between the two germline ends. CDR1 is DFQATT, CDR2 SNEGSKA, per germline (reference sequence). The CDR3 DNA sequence: TGCAGTGCTAGTCCAGGCGAAACAACTAATGAAAAACTGTTTTTT. Residues: CSASPGETTNEKLFF.

This chain joins TRBV20-1 and TRBJ1-2, with TRBD1 identical over 7 bases. Trimming removed 5 bases from V and 4 bases from J; junction bases left unmatched: 10. Germline CDR1 DFQATT, CDR2 SNEGSKA (reference sequence). The CDR3 loop spans 14 amino acids. The CDR3 DNA is TGCAGTGCTCATCGACAGGGACCTTCCTATGGCTACACCTTC. Translated, it gives CSAHRQGPSYGYTF.

The rearrangement links TRBV12-1 to TRBJ2-7; the DNA was not used to check the table's D call, TRBD1. TRBV12-1 is assigned pseudogene status. This CDR3 contains 16 residues. The CDR3 nucleotides are TGTGCCAGCAGCTCTCCTCGACAGGGGGCATCCTACGAGCAGTACTTC. Protein product: CASSSPRQGASYEQYF.

The rearrangement links TRBV20-1 to TRBJ2-5, with D possibly matching TRBD2 (6 bases). Trimming removed 0 bases from V and 5 bases from J, with 13 bases in between. CDR1 and CDR2 (germline): DFQATT, SNEGSKA (reference sequence). The CDR3 loop spans 14 amino acids. The CDR3: CSARDSTSWETQYF. In nucleotides, the CDR3 is TGCAGTGCTAGAGATTCGACTAGTTGGGAGACCCAGTACTTC.

This clonotype was observed a single time. The chain links TRBV27 to TRBJ1-4; TRBD1 matches at 9 bases. CDR3 length: 15 residues. V was clipped by 2 bases and J by 7 bases; unmatched bases: 5. Looked up from germline, CDR1 is MNHEY and CDR2 is SMNVEV (reference sequence). The CDR3, as DNA: TGTGCCAGCAGTTTAATGCACAGGGGGCCTGAAAAACTGTTTTTT. It is translated as CASSLMHRGPEKLFF.

The chain is built from TRBV29-1 and TRBJ1-2, with D tentatively TRBD1 (5 bases). Germline V gene data show CDR1 as SQVTM and CDR2 as ANQGSEA. The CDR3 length is 12 residues. Trimming shortened V by 6 bases and J by 0 bases, and 8 bases separated the two germline ends. As DNA, the CDR3 is TGCAGCGTCGCGACAGCTAACTATGGCTACACCTTC. It specifies CSVATANYGYTF.

In its sample, this clonotype was seen a few times. J is TRBJ2-4 and V is TRBV7-2, with TRBD2 identical over 14 bases. V shed 5 bases, J shed 13 bases, and the junction held 7 bases outside the gene matches. The CDR3 runs to 14 residues. Germline lookup yields CDR1 SGHTA and CDR2 FQGNSA. CDR3 coding DNA: TGTGCCAGCAGCCTAGGACTAGCGGGGGGTCTGCAGTACTTC. Protein product: CASSLGLAGGLQYF. The full variable domain, completed using reference TRBV7-2 and TRBJ2-4, is GAGVSQSPSNKVTEKGKDVELRCDPISGHTALYWYRQSLGQGLEFLIYFQGNSAPDKSGLPSDRFSAERTGGSVSTLTIQRTQQEDSAVYLCASSLGLAGGLQYFGAGTRLSVL.

The V gene is TRBV11-2, the J gene TRBJ2-1, with 7 bases matching TRBD1. The end of the DNA aligns better with TRBJ2-7, so the J call may be wrong. The CDR3 is 16 amino acids. Germline V gene data show CDR1 as SGHAT and CDR2 as FQNNGV. CDR3 nucleotides: TGTGCCAGCAGCTTAGATATCAGGGGGTCCTACAATGAGCAGTACTTC. This codes for CASSLDIRGSYNEQYF.

This clonotype was seen more than once but under ten times. The chain links TRBV4-3 to TRBJ2-6; D is unresolved. The CDR3 has 16 residues. V was shortened by 1 base and J by 0 bases, with 7 bases between the two germline ends. Germline V gene sequence: CDR1 LGHNA, CDR2 YSLEER. CDR3: CASSQVMGSGANVLTF. As DNA, the CDR3 is TGCGCCAGCAGCCAAGTTATGGGCTCTGGGGCCAACGTCCTGACTTTC.

This chain connects TRBV5-4 to TRBJ1-2, with D unresolved. In germline, CDR1 is SGHNT, CDR2 YYREEE (reference sequence). The CDR3 has 19 residues. Deletions cut 2 bases from V and 1 base from J, with 24 bases between. CDR3 sequence: CASSLVVGGNPTFNYGYTF. CDR3 nucleotide sequence: TGTGCCAGCAGCTTAGTCGTCGGCGGGAACCCTACCTTTAACTATGGCTACACCTTC.

This clonotype was detected many times. The V call is TRBV5-1, the J call TRBJ2-7, with a weak D call TRBD2 (6 bases). The CDR3 totals 12 residues. Trimming left V 4 bases short and J 7 bases short, with 12 bases between. Germline CDR1 is SGHRS and CDR2 is YFSETQ. CDR3 nucleotide sequence: TGCGCCAGCAGCCTAGGACTACGGGAGCAGTACTTC. Amino acids: CASSLGLREQYF.

This clonotype has more than one count but fewer than ten. The chain uses TRBV7-3 and TRBJ2-3; D ambiguous. Germline lookup yields CDR1 SGHTA and CDR2 FQGTGA. CDR3 length equals 13 residues. V lost 4 bases to trimming and J lost 3 bases, with 8 bases between them. For the CDR3, the DNA is TGTGCCAGCAGCTCTCTTCAGACAGATACGCAGTATTTT. It specifies CASSSLQTDTQYF. Using reference TRBV7-3 and TRBJ2-3 for the parts outside the CDR3, the full variable domain is GAGVSQTPSNKVTEKGKYVELRCDPISGHTALYWYRQSLGQGPEFLIYFQGTGAADDSGLPNDRFFAVRPEGSVSTLKIQRTERGDSAVYLCASSSLQTDTQYFGPGTRLTVL.